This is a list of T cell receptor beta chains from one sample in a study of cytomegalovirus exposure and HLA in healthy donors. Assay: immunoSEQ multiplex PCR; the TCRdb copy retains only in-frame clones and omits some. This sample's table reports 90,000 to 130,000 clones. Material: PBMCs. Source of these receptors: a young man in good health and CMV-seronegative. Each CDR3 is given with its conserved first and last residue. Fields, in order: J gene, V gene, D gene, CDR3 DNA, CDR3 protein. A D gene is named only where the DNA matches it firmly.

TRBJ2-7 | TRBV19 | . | TGTGCCAGTAGGAAGACTCCCAAGAGCTCCTACGAGCAGTACTTC | CASRKTPKSSYEQYF
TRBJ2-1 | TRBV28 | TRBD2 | TGTGCCAGCAGTCAGCGGGGGGGTGAGCAGTTCTTC | CASSQRGGEQFF
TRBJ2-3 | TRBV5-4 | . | TGTGCCAGCAGCTTGTGGGAGGAGGGAGGATCAGATACGCAGTATTTT | CASSLWEEGGSDTQYF
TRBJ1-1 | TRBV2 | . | TGTGCCAGCAGTGTTCAGGGATCTGAAGCTTTCTTT | CASSVQGSEAFF
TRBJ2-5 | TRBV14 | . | TGTGCCAGCAGCCTGGGGACTCTACAAGAGACCCAGTACTTC | CASSLGTLQETQYF
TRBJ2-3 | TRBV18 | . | TGTGCCAGCTCACCATCGGTGGCTAGCGGCACAGATACGCAGTATTTT | CASSPSVASGTDTQYF
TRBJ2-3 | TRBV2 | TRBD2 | TGTGCCAGCAGGTGGCTAGCGGGGACAGATACGCAGTATTTT | CASRWLAGTDTQYF
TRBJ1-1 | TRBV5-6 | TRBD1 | TGTGCCAGCAGCTTGATCAGGGGGTCGAAAGCTGAAGCTTTCTTT | CASSLIRGSKAEAFF
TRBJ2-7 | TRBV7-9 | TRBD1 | TGTGCCAGCCGGGACAGGGGTCACGAGCAGTACTTC | CASRDRGHEQYF
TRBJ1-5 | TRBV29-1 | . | TGCAGCGTTGGAGAGGGGCATCAGCCCCAGCATTTT | CSVGEGHQPQHF
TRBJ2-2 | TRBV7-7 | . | TGTGCCAGCAGCTCACACATGACCGGGGAGCTGTTTTTT | CASSSHMTGELFF
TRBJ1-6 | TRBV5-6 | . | TGTGCCAGCAGCGCTAACTACGGGGGGAATTCGCCCCTCCACTTT | CASSANYGGNSPLHF
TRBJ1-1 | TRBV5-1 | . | TGCGCCAGCAGCTTGGGCAGGGGGAACACTGAAGCTTTCTTT | CASSLGRGNTEAFF
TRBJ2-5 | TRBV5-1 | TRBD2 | TGCGCCAGCAGCTTGCTGTCTAGCGGGGCAGAGACCCAGTACTTC | CASSLLSSGAETQYF
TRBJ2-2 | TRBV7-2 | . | TGTGCCAGCAGCCTCGGAGGGCCCAACACCGGGGAGCTGTTTTTT | CASSLGGPNTGELFF
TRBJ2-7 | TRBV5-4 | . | TGTGCCAGCAGCTCTTGGGGAGAGAGAGCAGCCGCCGGGCAGTACTTC | CASSSWGERAAAGQYF
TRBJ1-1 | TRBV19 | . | TGTGCCAGTAGTATAGATCACAGGAACACTGAAGCTTTCTTT | CASSIDHRNTEAFF
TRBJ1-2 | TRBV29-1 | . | TGCAGCGTCCTAAAAGACAGCTATGGCTACACCTTC | CSVLKDSYGYTF
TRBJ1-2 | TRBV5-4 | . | TGTGCCAGCAGCCTACCACAGGGAAACTATGGCTACACCTTC | CASSLPQGNYGYTF
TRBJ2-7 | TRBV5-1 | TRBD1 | TGCGCCAGCAGAGGACAGGGAAGCTCCTACGAGCAGTACTTC | CASRGQGSSYEQYF
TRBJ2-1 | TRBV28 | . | TGTGCCAGCAGTTTAATTAGGTTGTGGGGGGATGTAGGGAATGAGCAGTTCTTC | CASSLIRLWGDVGNEQFF
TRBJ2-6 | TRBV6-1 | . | TGTGCCAGCAGTGAGGCCAGCTCTGGGGCTAACGTCCTGACTTTC | CASSEASSGANVLTF
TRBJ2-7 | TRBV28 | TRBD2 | TGTGCCAGCAGTTTATGGGGCGGGGGGTACACCTACGAGCAGTACTTC | CASSLWGGGYTYEQYF